This T cell receptor (beta chain) stems from a study of blood T cell repertoires in COVID-19. As for the study in general: Sites in the United States, Italy and Spain provided acute and convalescent COVID-19 samples. The analysed material was cDNA or gDNA that came from T cells, B-cell-depleted T cells, or PBMCs.

The CDR3 contains 14 residues. Germline assignment: CDR1 MNHNY and CDR2 SVGAGI (reference sequence). The germline V and J ends were trimmed by 7 bases and 2 bases, with 12 bases remaining between them. In the original analysis: Reference gene primer amplification gave nucleated cell count estimates. Clones were read by immunoSEQ multiplex PCR, and TCRdb kept only the in-frame ones, dropping some. The V and J calls and the clone size are those of that table, but D and trimming were determined from the DNA. The profile covers more than 25,000 clones, with about 90% appearing a single time and roughly 1% taken by the ten largest.

Sequencing input: peripheral blood. This receptor was obtained from a man aged 65 to 85 with active or convalescent COVID-19. This sequence joins TRBV6-6 and TRBJ1-3, with D unclear. The DNA of the CDR3 is TGTGCCAGCATAAGGTCAGGAACTGGAAACACCATATATTTT. Translating it yields CASIRSGTGNTIYF.